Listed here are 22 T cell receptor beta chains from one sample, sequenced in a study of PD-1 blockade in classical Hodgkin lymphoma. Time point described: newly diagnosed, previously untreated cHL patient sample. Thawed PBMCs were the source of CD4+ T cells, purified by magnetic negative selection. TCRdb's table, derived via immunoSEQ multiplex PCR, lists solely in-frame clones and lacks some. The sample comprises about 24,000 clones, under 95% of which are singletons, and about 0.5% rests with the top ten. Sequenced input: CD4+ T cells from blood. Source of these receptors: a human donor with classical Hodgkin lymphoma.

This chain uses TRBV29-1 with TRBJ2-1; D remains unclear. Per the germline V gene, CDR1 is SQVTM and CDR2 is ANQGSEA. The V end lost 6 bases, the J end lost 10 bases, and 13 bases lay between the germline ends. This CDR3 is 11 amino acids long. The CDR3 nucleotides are TGCAGCGTGGGGTCGGTTGGAGAGCAGTTCTTC. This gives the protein CSVGSVGEQFF.

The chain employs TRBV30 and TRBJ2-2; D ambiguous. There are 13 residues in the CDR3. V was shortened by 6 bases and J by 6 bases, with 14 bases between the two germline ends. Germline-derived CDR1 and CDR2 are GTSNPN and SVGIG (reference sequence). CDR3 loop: CACSLGPPGELFF. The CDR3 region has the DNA TGTGCCTGCTCGCTAGGGCCACCCGGGGAGCTGTTTTTT.

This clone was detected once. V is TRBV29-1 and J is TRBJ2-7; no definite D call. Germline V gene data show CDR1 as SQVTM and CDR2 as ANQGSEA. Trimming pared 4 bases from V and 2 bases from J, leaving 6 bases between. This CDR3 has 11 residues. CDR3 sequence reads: CSVGFTYEQYF. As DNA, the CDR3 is TGCAGCGTTGGATTTACCTACGAGCAGTACTTC.

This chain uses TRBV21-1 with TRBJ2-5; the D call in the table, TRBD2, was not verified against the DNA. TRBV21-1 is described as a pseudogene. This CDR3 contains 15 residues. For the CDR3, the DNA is TGTGCCAGCAGCACACAAGCGGGGACCCAAGAGACCCAGTACTTC. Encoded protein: CASSTQAGTQETQYF.

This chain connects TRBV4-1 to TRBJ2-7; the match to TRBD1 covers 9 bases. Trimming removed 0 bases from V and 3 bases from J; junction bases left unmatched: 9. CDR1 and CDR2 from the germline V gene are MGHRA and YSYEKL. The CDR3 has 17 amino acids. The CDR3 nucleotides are TGCGCCAGCAGCCAAGAGCCTCCCGGGACAGGGCACTACGAGCAGTACTTC. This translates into CASSQEPPGTGHYEQYF.

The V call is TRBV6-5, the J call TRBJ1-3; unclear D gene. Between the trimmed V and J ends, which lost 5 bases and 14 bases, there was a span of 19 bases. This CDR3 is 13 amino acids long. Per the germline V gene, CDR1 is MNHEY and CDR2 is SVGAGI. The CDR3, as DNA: TGTGCCAGCAGTCGCGACCTGGCTGGGGTTTTATATTTT. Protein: CASSRDLAGVLYF.

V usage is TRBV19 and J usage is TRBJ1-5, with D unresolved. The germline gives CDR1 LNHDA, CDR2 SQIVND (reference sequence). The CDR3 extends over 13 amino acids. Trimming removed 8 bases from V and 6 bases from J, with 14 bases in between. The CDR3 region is CASRDHSGQPQHF. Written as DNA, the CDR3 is TGTGCCAGTCGTGATCATTCGGGTCAGCCCCAGCATTTT.

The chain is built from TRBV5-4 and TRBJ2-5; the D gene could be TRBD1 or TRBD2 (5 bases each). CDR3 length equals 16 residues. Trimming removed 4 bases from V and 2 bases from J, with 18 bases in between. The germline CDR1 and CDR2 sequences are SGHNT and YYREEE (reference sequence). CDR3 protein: CASSRAERGAQETQYF. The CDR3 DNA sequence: TGTGCCAGCAGCCGCGCCGAGAGGGGCGCACAAGAGACCCAGTACTTC. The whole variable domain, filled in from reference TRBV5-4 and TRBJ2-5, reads ETGVTQSPTHLIKTRGQQVTLRCSSQSGHNTVSWYQQALGQGPQFIFQYYREEENGRGNFPPRFSGLQFPNYSSELNVNALELDDSALYLCASSRAERGAQETQYFGPGTRLLVL.

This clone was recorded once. This CDR3 is CASSLEVALVNTGELFF. In DNA, the CDR3 is TGTGCCAGCAGCTTAGAAGTGGCACTAGTCAACACCGGGGAGCTGTTTTTT. The rearrangement links TRBV7-2 to TRBJ2-2, with D perhaps matching TRBD2 (5 bases). Germline V gene data show CDR1 as SGHTA and CDR2 as FQGNSA. The CDR3 totals 17 residues. Between the trimmed V and J ends, which lost 1 base and 2 bases, there was a span of 14 bases.

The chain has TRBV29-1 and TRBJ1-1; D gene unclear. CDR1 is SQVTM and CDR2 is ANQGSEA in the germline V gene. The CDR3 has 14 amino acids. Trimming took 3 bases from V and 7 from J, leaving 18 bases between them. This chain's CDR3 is CSVERAVAGGEAFF. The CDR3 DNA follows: TGCAGCGTTGAGAGGGCCGTTGCGGGAGGTGAAGCTTTCTTT.

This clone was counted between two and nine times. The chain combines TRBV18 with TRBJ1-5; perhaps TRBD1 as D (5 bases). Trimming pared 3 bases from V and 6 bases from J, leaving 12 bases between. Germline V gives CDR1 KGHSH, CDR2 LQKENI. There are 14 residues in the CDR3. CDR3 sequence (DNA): TGTGCCAGCTCACCGTCTATAGGGGTTCAGCCCCAGCATTTT. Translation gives CASSPSIGVQPQHF.

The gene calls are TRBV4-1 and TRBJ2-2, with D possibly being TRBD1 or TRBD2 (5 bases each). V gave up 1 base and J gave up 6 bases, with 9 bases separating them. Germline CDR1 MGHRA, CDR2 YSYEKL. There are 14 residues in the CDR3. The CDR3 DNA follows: TGCGCCAGCAGCCAAGGGGACGTCGCCGGGGAGCTGTTTTTT. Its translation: CASSQGDVAGELFF.

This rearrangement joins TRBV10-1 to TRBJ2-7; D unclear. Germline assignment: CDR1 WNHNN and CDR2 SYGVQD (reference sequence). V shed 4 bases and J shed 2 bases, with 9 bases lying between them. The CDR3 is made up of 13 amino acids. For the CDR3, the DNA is TGCGCCAGCAGTGCCGGAACCACCTACGAGCAGTACTTC. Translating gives CASSAGTTYEQYF.

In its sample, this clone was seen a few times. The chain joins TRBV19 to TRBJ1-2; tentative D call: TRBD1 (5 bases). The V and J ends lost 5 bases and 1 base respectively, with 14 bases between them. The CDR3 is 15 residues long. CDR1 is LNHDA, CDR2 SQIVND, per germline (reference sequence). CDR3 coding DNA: TGTGCCAGTAGTCCAACCGCGGGGGGTAACTATGGCTACACCTTC. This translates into CASSPTAGGNYGYTF. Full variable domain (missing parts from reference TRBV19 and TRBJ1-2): DGGITQSPKYLFRKEGQNVTLSCEQNLNHDAMYWYRQDPGQGLRLIYYSQIVNDFQKGDIAEGYSVSREKKESFPLTVTSAQKNPTAFYLCASSPTAGGNYGYTFGSGTRLTVV.

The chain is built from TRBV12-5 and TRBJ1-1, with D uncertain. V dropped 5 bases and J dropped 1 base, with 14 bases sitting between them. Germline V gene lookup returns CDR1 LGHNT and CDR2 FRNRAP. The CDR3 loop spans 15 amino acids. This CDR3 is CASGPSLRENTEAFF. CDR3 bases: TGTGCTAGTGGTCCCTCTCTTCGAGAGAACACTGAAGCTTTCTTT.

CDR3 residues: CASSIRSVTGELFF. In DNA form, the CDR3 reads TGTGCCAGTAGTATCCGGTCAGTCACCGGGGAGCTGTTTTTT. The gene calls are TRBV19 and TRBJ2-2; D gene uncertain. The CDR3 length is 14 residues. Germline CDR1 reads LNHDA; CDR2 reads SQIVND (reference sequence). The germline V and J ends were trimmed by 3 bases and 4 bases, with 9 bases remaining between them.

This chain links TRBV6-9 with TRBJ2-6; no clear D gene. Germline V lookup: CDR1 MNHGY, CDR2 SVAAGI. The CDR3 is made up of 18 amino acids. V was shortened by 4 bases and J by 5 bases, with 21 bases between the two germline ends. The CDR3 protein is CASSWVRLTTSRANVLTF. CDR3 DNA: TGTGCCAGCAGTTGGGTACGCCTTACGACAAGTCGGGCCAACGTCCTGACTTTC.

DNA of the CDR3: TGTGCCAGCAGCTCTTTGACGGACAATGAAAAACTGTTTTTT. It translates to CASSSLTDNEKLFF. The chain carries TRBV11-2 and TRBJ1-4; D remains ambiguous. Trimming removed 4 bases from V and 5 bases from J, with 11 bases in between. CDR1 and CDR2 from the germline V gene are SGHAT and FQNNGV. The CDR3 spans 14 residues.

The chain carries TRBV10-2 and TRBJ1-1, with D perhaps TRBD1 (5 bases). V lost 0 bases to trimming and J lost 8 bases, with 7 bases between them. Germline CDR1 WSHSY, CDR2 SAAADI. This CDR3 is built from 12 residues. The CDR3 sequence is CASSESGGEAFF. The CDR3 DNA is TGCGCCAGCAGTGAGTCGGGGGGAGAAGCTTTCTTT.

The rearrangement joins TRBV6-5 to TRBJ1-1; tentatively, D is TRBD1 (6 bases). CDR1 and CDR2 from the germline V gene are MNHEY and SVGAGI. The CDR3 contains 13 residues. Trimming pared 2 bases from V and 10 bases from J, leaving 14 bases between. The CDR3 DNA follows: TGTGCCAGCAGTTACCGTAGTACGGGGGCAGCTTTCTTT. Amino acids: CASSYRSTGAAFF.

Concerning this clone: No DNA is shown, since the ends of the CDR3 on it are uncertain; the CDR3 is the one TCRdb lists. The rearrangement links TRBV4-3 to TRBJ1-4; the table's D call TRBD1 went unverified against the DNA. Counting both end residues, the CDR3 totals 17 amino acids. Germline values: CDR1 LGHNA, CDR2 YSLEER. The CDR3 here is CASSPVGQGARGEKLLF.

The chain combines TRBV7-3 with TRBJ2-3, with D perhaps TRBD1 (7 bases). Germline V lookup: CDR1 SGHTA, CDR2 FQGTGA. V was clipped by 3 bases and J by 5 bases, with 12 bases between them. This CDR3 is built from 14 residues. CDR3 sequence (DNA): TGTGCCAGCAGCTTCTCGGGGGACAGAGATACGCAGTATTTT. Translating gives CASSFSGDRDTQYF.